The T cell receptor beta chain under discussion was sequenced for a study of T cell changes during pregnancy in multiple sclerosis. The data were produced by immunoSEQ multiplex PCR, yet TCRdb's version contains in-frame clones alone and is incomplete. The table has some 94,000 clones, about 91% seen once. The ends were cut back, 0 bases at V and 0 bases at J, with 11 bases in the middle. Germline CDR1 and CDR2: SGHVS and FQNEAQ. The CDR3 covers 16 residues. The source was peripheral blood, collected in the first trimester of pregnancy. This clonotype was obtained from a female donor in good health, enrolled as a control in a pregnancy study. V is TRBV7-8 and J is TRBJ1-1; D ambiguous. The CDR3 nucleotides are TGTGCCAGCAGCTTAGCTGCGTCCGGTATGAACACTGAAGCTTTCTTT. Residues: CASSLAASGMNTEAFF.